One sample yielded the 22 T cell receptor beta chains listed below, sequenced in a study of CD8+ T cells in alopecia areata. Cells that came from pooled cutaneous lymph nodes were sorted using CD4, CD8alpha, NKG2D, NKG2ACE and other markers. Sequencing relied on a cDNA template that was reverse transcribed from extracted RNA. TCRdb's copy holds only in-frame clones and misses some; the assay was immunoSEQ multiplex PCR. The sample is made up of under 4,500 clones, none counted only once. Sequenced material: CD8+ T cells sorted from a lymph node. The receptor set was obtained from a C3H/HeJ mouse with alopecia areata. For this strain, the MHC haplotype corresponds to H2-k.

By sample fraction, this clone is medium-sized. The genes are named according to mouse. With the read ending 4 residues before the CDR3 end, the germline J gene is used to fill in that end. V usage is TRBV1 and J usage is TRBJ2-7; the D is unclear. This CDR3 comprises 12 residues. Germline CDR1 NSQYPW, CDR2 LRSPGD (reference sequence). The V end was cut by 4 bases, the J end by 0 bases, with 4 bases between. The CDR3: CTCSDSSYEQYF. The part of the CDR3 DNA that was read is TGCACCTGCAGTGACAGCTCCTAT.

Many counts were recorded for this clone. Genes and germline are mouse. Sequencing ends 4 residues short of the CDR3 end; the germline J gene provides the rest. The chain employs TRBV14 and TRBJ2-5; 8 bases match TRBD1. This CDR3 contains 14 residues. Germline V gene data show CDR1 as SGHDT and CDR2 as FRDEAV. This CDR3 reads CASRNDRGGDTQYF. CDR3 bases read: TGTGCCAGCAGGAACGACAGGGGTGGGGAC.

This clone has just a few counts. Gene labels here are mouse ones. Read coverage stops 4 residues before the CDR3 terminus; the germline J gene supplies the remainder. The rearrangement joins TRBV19 to TRBJ2-7, with TRBD1 matching over 8 bases. The CDR3 totals 13 residues. Germline V gene sequence: CDR1 FNHDT, CDR2 SITEND (reference sequence). CDR3 residues: CASSPGQAYEQYF. The part of the CDR3 DNA that was read is TGTGCCAGCAGTCCGGGACAGGCGTAT.

Worth noting for this clone: Gene names are mouse gene names. With the read ending 4 residues before the CDR3 end, the germline J gene is used to fill in that end. The chain employs TRBV13-1 and TRBJ2-7, with TRBD2 matching 9 bases. With 3 bases clipped from V and 3 bases from J, the junction kept 4 bases outside the gene matches. The germline gives CDR1 NSHNY, CDR2 SYGAGN. CDR3 size: 14 residues. The CDR3 loop is CASSGGTGFYEQYF. The sequenced CDR3 bases are TGTGCCAGCAGTGGGGGGACTGGGTTCTAT.

At least ten counts were recorded for this clone. Mouse gene names apply. The CDR3 bases that were read are TGTGCCAGCAGAGGGGTCCTCTATGCT. Translation gives CASRGVLYA. The complete CDR3 protein is CASRGVLYAEQFF. The chain couples TRBV19 to TRBJ2-1, with a weak D call TRBD1 (5 bases). The read terminates 4 residues ahead of where the CDR3 ends, so the germline J gene completes it. There are 13 residues in the CDR3. CDR1 and CDR2 (germline): FNHDT, SITEND (reference sequence). Trimming cost V 5 bases and J 3 bases, with 9 bases left between them.

Within the sample, this clone is medium-sized. Germline and genes here are mouse. Coverage ceases 4 residues before the CDR3 finishes, and the germline J gene fills in the end. The chain carries TRBV1 and TRBJ2-1; 7 positions match TRBD2. Trimming took 1 base from V and 1 from J; bases not matched to a gene: 1. The CDR3 sequence is 15 residues long. From germline, CDR1 is NSQYPW and CDR2 LRSPGD (reference sequence). CDR3 DNA, as far as it was read: TGCACCTGCAGTGCAGTTGGGGGGAACTATGCT. Its protein product is CTCSAVGGNYA. The full CDR3 reads CTCSAVGGNYAEQFF.

In this sample, this clone is medium-sized. Genes here carry mouse names. The DNA ends 3 residues before the CDR3 does, and the rest of the CDR3 is filled in from the germline J gene. This chain connects TRBV1 to TRBJ1-6; D possibly corresponds to TRBD1 (5 bases). TRBJ1-6 is marked as an open reading frame, function uncertain. V was clipped by 0 bases and J by 4 bases, with 10 bases between them. The CDR3 runs 16 residues. The V gene's germline CDR1 is NSQYPW and CDR2 LRSPGD (reference sequence). The sequenced CDR3 bases are TGCACCTGCAGTGCAGATCGGACACCGTATAATTCGCCC. Residues: CTCSADRTPYNSP. The whole CDR3 protein reads CTCSADRTPYNSPLYF.

This clone is categorized as medium-sized. Gene names and germline refer to mouse. The DNA ends 4 residues before the CDR3 does, and the rest of the CDR3 is filled in from the germline J gene. The genes are TRBV5 and TRBJ2-1, with 8 bases aligning to TRBD1. J gave up 3 bases and V 4 bases, and 5 bases lay outside the gene matches. The CDR3 length is 15 residues. Germline assignment: CDR1 LGHNA and CDR2 YNLKQL (reference sequence). This CDR3 is CASSLRTGSYAEQFF. Partial CDR3 DNA: TGTGCCAGCAGCCTCCGGACAGGGTCCTATGCT.

This clone was seen ten or more times. Gene names and germline refer to mouse. The part of the CDR3 DNA that was read is TGTGCCAGCGGTGATCCAGGTGCAAACACA. Translated: CASGDPGANT. In full, the CDR3 reads CASGDPGANTEVFF. The chain is built from TRBV13-2 and TRBJ1-1; D not certain. The read stops 4 residues short of the end of the CDR3; the missing end is completed from the germline J gene. CDR1 and CDR2 from the germline V gene are NNHNN and SYGAGS (reference sequence). The CDR3 runs 14 residues. Trimming cost V 1 base and J 0 bases, with 7 bases left between them.

Remarks on this clone: Gene names are the mouse ones. The read finishes 4 residues shy of the CDR3 end, and the germline J gene is used to complete it. The chain uses TRBV17 and TRBJ1-5, with a weak D call TRBD1 (5 bases). The CDR3 has 16 residues. Germline V gene lookup returns CDR1 MNHDT and CDR2 YYDKIL. The CDR3 bases that were read are TGTGCTAGCAGTAGATTTGGGGGGGAACACCGGGCA. As protein: CASSRFGGEHRA. The CDR3 in its entirety is CASSRFGGEHRAAPLF.

By share, this clone counts as medium-sized. Gene names follow the mouse nomenclature. The read gets to within 4 residues of the CDR3 end, and the germline J gene fills in the rest. The chain carries TRBV13-3 and TRBJ2-7; TRBD1 might be the D (6 bases). CDR1 is NNHDY, CDR2 SYVADS, per germline. Trimming took off 2 bases at V and 0 bases at J, with 9 bases between the two ends. The CDR3 covers 14 residues. CDR3 in amino acids: CASSEGTSSYEQYF. The part of the CDR3 DNA that was read is TGTGCCAGCAGTGAAGGGACAAGCTCCTAT.

This clone was recorded at least ten times. Gene names follow the mouse nomenclature. The read ends 4 residues before the CDR3 terminus; that terminus is restored from the germline J gene. The chain combines TRBV19 with TRBJ2-7; 11 bases match TRBD2. The CDR3 is 14 amino acids. Looked up from germline, CDR1 is FNHDT and CDR2 is SITEND (reference sequence). CDR3 DNA (partial): TGTGCCAGCAGTCCCGGGACTGGGGGTTAT. It translates to CASSPGTGGY. The CDR3 reads in full as CASSPGTGGYEQYF.

This clone is medium-sized (0.01 to 0.1%). Genes here carry mouse names. The CDR3 end lies 4 residues beyond the end of the read and is filled in from the germline J gene. This chain uses TRBV13-1 with TRBJ1-1, with D possibly matching TRBD1 (5 bases). The CDR3 extends over 13 amino acids. Germline CDR1 reads NSHNY; CDR2 reads SYGAGN. The CDR3 loop reads CASSEGGTGEVFF. The covered CDR3 bases are TGTGCCAGCAGTGAAGGAGGGACTGGA.

This clone came up many times. These gene names are mouse names. The CDR3 goes on 4 residues after the read ends, and that part is filled in from the germline J gene. The V and J genes are TRBV13-2 and TRBJ2-7; D is uncertain. This CDR3 contains 11 residues. V lost 3 bases, J lost 2 bases, and 3 bases lay in between. CDR1 and CDR2 from the germline V gene are NNHNN and SYGAGS (reference sequence). The CDR3 DNA, read in part, is TGTGCCAGCGGTGCTGCCTAT. Encoded protein: CASGAAY. From start to end, the CDR3 is CASGAAYEQYF.

This clone qualifies as medium-sized. Gene and germline names: mouse. The read ends 4 residues shy of where the CDR3 ends; the end is completed using the germline J gene. The chain links TRBV13-3 to TRBJ2-7, with 11 bases lining up with TRBD2. Germline values: CDR1 NNHDY, CDR2 SYVADS. CDR3 length: 14 residues. CDR3 amino acids: CASSESDWGDEQYF. The CDR3 bases that were read are TGTGCCAGCAGTGAATCGGACTGGGGGGAT.

Many counts were recorded for this clone. All gene names here are mouse names. The read is 4 residues too short to cover the CDR3 end, so that end is filled in from the germline J gene. The chain recombines TRBV31 with TRBJ2-5; 11 bases line up with TRBD2. CDR1 is GKSSPN, CDR2 SITVG, per germline. The CDR3 contains 16 residues. The V segment lost 1 base and the J segment 2 bases; nucleotides outside the gene matches: 5. The DNA read from the CDR3 is TGTGCCTGGAGTCCAGGACTGGGGGGACTCCAAGAC. It codes for CAWSPGLGGLQD. The complete CDR3 sequence is CAWSPGLGGLQDTQYF.

This clone was seen many times. The gene symbols are mouse symbols. The read is 4 residues too short to cover the CDR3 end, so that end is filled in from the germline J gene. The chain employs TRBV13-3 and TRBJ2-3; D perhaps matches TRBD1 (5 bases). Germline V gene sequence: CDR1 NNHDY, CDR2 SYVADS. The CDR3 covers 12 residues. V was cut by 5 bases and J by 4 bases, with 8 bases left in between. The CDR3 bases that were read are TGTGCCAGCAGGGACACCTCAGAA. Its translation is CASRDTSE. In full, the CDR3 is CASRDTSETLYF.

At least ten counts were recorded for this clone. Mouse gene names apply. From the germline J gene comes the end of the CDR3, since the read stops 4 residues before it. The rearrangement uses TRBV19 and TRBJ1-2; D might be TRBD1 (5 bases). Germline-derived CDR1 and CDR2 are FNHDT and SITEND (reference sequence). The CDR3 is 12 residues long. The CDR3 DNA, read in part, is TGTGCCAGCAGTATCTGGGGGGGC. Protein sequence: CASSIWGG. Given in full, the CDR3 is CASSIWGGDYTF.

This clone was observed many times. The gene names given are mouse names. The CDR3 is cut off 4 residues early in the read; its end comes from the germline J gene. The chain couples TRBV13-3 to TRBJ2-3, with TRBD2 as a possible D gene (5 bases). CDR3 length equals 14 residues. The V end lost 4 bases, the J end lost 1 base, and 10 bases lay between the germline ends. CDR1 and CDR2 (germline): NNHDY, SYVADS. The covered CDR3 bases are TGTGCCAGCAGTCCTATGACTGGTGCAGAA. This codes for CASSPMTGAE. The full CDR3 protein is CASSPMTGAETLYF.

This clone appeared many times. Gene names follow the mouse nomenclature. The read ends 4 residues shy of where the CDR3 ends; the end is completed using the germline J gene. The rearrangement joins TRBV13-1 to TRBJ2-1; TRBD2 matches 8 bases. This CDR3 spans 14 amino acids. Germline-derived CDR1 and CDR2 are NSHNY and SYGAGN. The part of the CDR3 DNA that was read is TGTGCCAGCAGTGAACTGGGGGTAGGGGCT. This sequence encodes CASSELGVGA. In full, the CDR3 is CASSELGVGAEQFF.

This clone was counted ten times or more. Gene labels here are mouse ones. The read stops 3 residues short of the end of the CDR3; the missing end is completed from the germline J gene. The chain links TRBV19 to TRBJ1-6, with a weak D call TRBD1 (5 bases). TRBJ1-6 is flagged as an ORF with uncertain function. CDR3 size: 15 residues. Germline V gene data show CDR1 as FNHDT and CDR2 as SITEND (reference sequence). The ends were cut back, 5 bases at V and 1 base at J, with 10 bases in the middle. The CDR3 DNA, read in part, is TGTGCCAGCAGCCGACAGAAATCCTATAATTCGCCC. Its translation: CASSRQKSYNSP. The entire CDR3 is CASSRQKSYNSPLYF.

This clone showed up many times. Gene names refer to mouse genes. The CDR3 extends 4 residues past the end of the read, so its final part is completed from the germline J gene. The chain couples TRBV31 to TRBJ2-2; tentatively, D is TRBD1 (5 bases). Germline V lookup: CDR1 GKSSPN, CDR2 SITVG. The V end lost 1 base, the J end lost 3 bases, and 9 bases lay between the germline ends. The CDR3 has 14 amino acids. The CDR3 reads CAWSRQGDTGQLYF. The CDR3 DNA, read in part, is TGTGCCTGGAGTCGGCAGGGTGACACCGGG.